Following are 26 T cell receptor beta chains from one sample sequenced in a study of T-cell memory formation after mild COVID-19. In TCRdb, the 5' RACE reads were re-called with MiXCR into one record per CDR3 protein. Here the sample spans approximately 300,000 distinct CDR3 sequences, around a sixth being singletons. Specimen: PBMCs or a T cell subset sorted from them (not recorded which). These receptor sequences come from a man aged 18 to 30 who had mild COVID-19 (a few samples of this study predate the infection). Cell type and time point are not known.

This clonotype has a handful of counts. The chain carries TRBV5-1 and TRBJ2-5; D possibly matches TRBD1 or TRBD2 (5 bases each). CDR3 size: 15 residues. Between the trimmed V and J ends, which lost 6 bases and 2 bases, there was a span of 17 bases. Germline CDR1 is SGHRS and CDR2 is YFSETQ. CDR3 coding DNA: TGCGCCAGCAACACGGCCGGGACCACGCAAGAGACCCAGTACTTC. Protein product: CASNTAGTTQETQYF.

This clonotype was found a few times. This rearrangement joins TRBV5-1 to TRBJ2-1; the D gene is possibly TRBD2 (6 bases). V lost 6 bases to trimming and J lost 3 bases, with 16 bases between them. The germline V gene has CDR1 SGHRS and CDR2 YFSETQ. The CDR3 consists of 15 residues. CDR3 loop: CASNLWGGDYNEQFF. The CDR3 region has the DNA TGCGCCAGCAACCTGTGGGGCGGGGACTACAATGAGCAGTTCTTC.

The table lists this clonotype with a few counts. The chain couples TRBV7-8 to TRBJ1-5, with a weak D call TRBD1 (6 bases). Trimming took 1 base from V and 5 from J, leaving 9 bases between them. Germline V gene sequence: CDR1 SGHVS, CDR2 FQNEAQ. The CDR3 consists of 14 residues. The CDR3 loop is CASSLVAGDQPQHF. Written as DNA, the CDR3 is TGTGCCAGCAGCTTAGTGGCAGGGGATCAGCCCCAGCATTTT.

The table lists this clonotype with a few counts. The chain carries TRBV12-3 or TRBV12-4 and TRBJ2-7, with TRBD1 as a possible D gene (5 bases). V lost 3 bases and J lost 2, with 14 bases in between. This CDR3 contains 15 residues. As DNA, the CDR3 is TGTGCCAGCAGTTTCGCCCAGGGCGCAACCTACGAGCAGTACTTC. Translated: CASSFAQGATYEQYF.

This clonotype was found a few times. The chain has TRBV7-9 and TRBJ1-1, with a possible D match to TRBD1 (6 bases). The CDR3 covers 15 residues. Germline lookup yields CDR1 SEHNR and CDR2 FQNEAQ (reference sequence). V lost 4 bases, J lost 3 bases, and 15 bases lay in between. For the CDR3, the DNA is TGTGCCAGCAGCTCTGGGGACATCCTTCACACTGAAGCTTTCTTT. Encoded protein: CASSSGDILHTEAFF.

In its sample, this clonotype was seen a few times. The genes are TRBV9 and TRBJ2-2, with unresolved D. CDR1 SGDLS and CDR2 YYNGEE come from the germline V gene. The CDR3 runs to 16 residues. The V end lost 0 bases, the J end lost 4 bases, and 13 bases lay between the germline ends. This chain's CDR3 is CASSVAENSPTGELFF. The CDR3 DNA is TGTGCCAGCAGCGTAGCTGAGAACAGCCCCACCGGGGAGCTGTTTTTT.

This clonotype was detected a few times. In nucleotides, the CDR3 is TGTGCCAGCAGCGCGAGTGCAACTAATGAAAAACTGTTTTTT. It yields the protein CASSASATNEKLFF. V gene TRBV7-2 combines with J gene TRBJ1-4; no clear D gene. The CDR3 is 14 amino acids. V lost 5 bases, J lost 0 bases, and 7 bases lay in between. Per the germline V gene, CDR1 is SGHTA and CDR2 is FQGNSA.

The chain combines TRBV9 with TRBJ2-1; D may be TRBD1 or TRBD2 (5 bases each). V lost 3 bases and J 7 bases, leaving 14 bases between the germline ends. The germline gives CDR1 SGDLS, CDR2 YYNGEE. The CDR3 totals 14 residues. Written as DNA, the CDR3 is TGTGCCAGCAGCGGCCTGGGGACGGTTAATGAGCAGTTCTTC. It codes for CASSGLGTVNEQFF.

The chain links TRBV20-1 to TRBJ2-1, with 7 bases that match TRBD2. V was pared by 2 bases and J by 7 bases, with 8 bases of the junction left unmatched. The CDR3 is 14 residues long. Per the germline V gene, CDR1 is DFQATT and CDR2 is SNEGSKA (reference sequence). CDR3 loop: CSARLIGRENEQFF. The CDR3 coding sequence is TGCAGTGCTAGACTCATAGGGAGGGAGAATGAGCAGTTCTTC.

V is TRBV2 and J is TRBJ2-1; 9 bases match TRBD2. Trimming cost V 6 bases and J 4 bases; bases outside gene matches: 7. This CDR3 contains 15 residues. Per the germline V gene, CDR1 is SNHLY and CDR2 is FYNNEI. CDR3: CASRASRGGYNEQFF. The CDR3 DNA is TGTGCCAGCAGGGCCTCGCGGGGGGGTTACAATGAGCAGTTCTTC.

This clonotype occurred a few times. CDR3 in DNA: TGTGCCAGCAGTGGAGACAGGACAGATACGCAGTATTTT. Its translation is CASSGDRTDTQYF. J is TRBJ2-3 and V is TRBV12-3 or TRBV12-4; D is possibly TRBD1 (6 bases). The CDR3 loop spans 13 amino acids. The V end was cut by 5 bases, the J end by 3 bases, with 9 bases between.

This clonotype has only a few counts. The chain employs TRBV28 and TRBJ1-4; D is ambiguous. The germline V gene encodes CDR1 MDHEN and CDR2 SYDVKM. The CDR3 length is 13 residues. The V end was cut by 6 bases, the J end by 4 bases, with 9 bases between. The CDR3, as DNA: TGTGCCAGCAGGCCGGCGGGTAATGAAAAACTGTTTTTT. It yields the protein CASRPAGNEKLFF.

In this sample, this clonotype turned up many times. The chain employs TRBV11-2 and TRBJ2-5, with TRBD2 identical over 9 bases. Germline trimming cut 1 base from V and 0 bases from J; bases unmatched to any gene: 6. The CDR3 sequence is 17 residues long. CDR1 and CDR2 from the germline V gene are SGHAT and FQNNGV. The CDR3 DNA reads as TGTGCCAGCAGCTTAGTACCCGCGGGGGGGTACCAAGAGACCCAGTACTTC. Encoded protein: CASSLVPAGGYQETQYF.

In this sample, this clonotype turned up a few times. The CDR3 here is CASSPYHEAFF. DNA for the CDR3: TGTGCCAGCAGCCCGTACCATGAAGCTTTCTTT. The chain recombines TRBV7-9 with TRBJ1-1; D is unclear. This CDR3 spans 11 amino acids. CDR1 is SEHNR, CDR2 FQNEAQ, per germline (reference sequence). The V end lost 5 bases, the J end lost 7 bases, and 8 bases lay between the germline ends.

This clonotype was found a few times. The chain combines TRBV7-2 with TRBJ2-5; 7 bases are a match to TRBD2. J lost 4 bases, V lost 1 base, and 6 bases had no gene match. The CDR3 runs to 15 residues. Germline V gives CDR1 SGHTA, CDR2 FQGNSA. DNA of the CDR3: TGTGCCAGCAGCTTAGGCGGGGGAAAGAGAGAGACCCAGTACTTC. It codes for CASSLGGGKRETQYF.

This clonotype came up a few times. CDR3 loop: CASSPLHLGTDGTEAFF. CDR3 bases: TGTGCCAGCAGCCCGCTCCACCTAGGGACAGATGGCACTGAAGCTTTCTTT. J is TRBJ1-1 and V is TRBV5-5, with 7 positions matching TRBD1. The CDR3 has 17 residues. Germline V lookup: CDR1 SGHKS, CDR2 YYEKEE (reference sequence). The J segment lost 4 bases and the V segment lost 4 bases, leaving 16 bases of the junction unmatched.

This clonotype was detected only a few times. V usage is TRBV12-3 or TRBV12-4 and J usage is TRBJ1-5; 7 nucleotides agree with TRBD1. The CDR3 consists of 13 residues. With 8 bases clipped from V and 4 bases from J, the junction kept 5 bases outside the gene matches. The CDR3 region is CASRGQPNQPQHF. The CDR3 DNA reads TGTGCCAGCCGGGGACAGCCGAATCAGCCCCAGCATTTT.

This clonotype was counted between two and nine times. The chain has TRBV3-1 and TRBJ1-5, with TRBD1 matching 12 bases. Unmatched junction bases numbered 5, after V lost 4 bases and J lost 7 bases. The CDR3 totals 15 residues. CDR1 is LGHDT and CDR2 is YNNKEL in the germline V gene (reference sequence). CDR3 sequence reads: CASSPPGQGAQPQHF. Written as DNA, the CDR3 is TGTGCCAGCAGCCCTCCGGGACAGGGGGCCCAGCCCCAGCATTTT. Using reference TRBV3-1 and TRBJ1-5 for the parts outside the CDR3, the full variable domain is DTAVSQTPKYLVTQMGNDKSIKCEQNLGHDTMYWYKQDSKKFLKIMFSYNNKELIINETVPNRFSPKSPDKAHLNLHINSLELGDSAVYFCASSPPGQGAQPQHFGDGTRLSIL.

The genes are TRBV7-3 and TRBJ2-3, with D hard to call. Germline assignment: CDR1 SGHTA and CDR2 FQGTGA. The V end lost 1 base, the J end lost 2 bases, and 10 bases lay between the germline ends. This CDR3 contains 15 residues. CDR3 region: CASSLMAQPTDTQYF. CDR3 nucleotide sequence: TGTGCCAGCAGCTTAATGGCCCAACCCACAGATACGCAGTATTTT.

The J gene is TRBJ2-1, the V gene TRBV4-2; no firm D call. Germline CDR1 LGHNA, CDR2 YNFKEQ. The V end lost 8 bases, the J end lost 12 bases, and 17 bases lay between the germline ends. The CDR3 extends over 12 amino acids. The CDR3 DNA reads TGTGCCAGCCTTGCGAGAGGAGTGGGGCAGTTCTTC. Translating it yields CASLARGVGQFF.

This clonotype was seen repeatedly, ten times or more. The chain couples TRBV5-1 to TRBJ2-3, with unresolved D. V lost 2 bases and J lost 6, with 10 bases in between. The V gene's germline CDR1 is SGHRS and CDR2 YFSETQ. The CDR3 sequence is 13 residues long. The CDR3 sequence is CASSFAGPDTQYF. CDR3 coding DNA: TGCGCCAGCAGCTTTGCAGGCCCGGATACGCAGTATTTT.

The gene calls are TRBV6-1 and TRBJ1-2; D gene ambiguous. The CDR3 is made up of 16 amino acids. The germline V gene encodes CDR1 MNHNS and CDR2 SASEGT. V was pared by 0 bases and J by 5 bases, with 16 bases between. The CDR3 loop is CASSEAWGSLSYGYTF. CDR3 in DNA: TGTGCCAGCAGTGAAGCCTGGGGTAGCTTGTCTTATGGCTACACCTTC.

This clonotype turned up a few times. The J gene is TRBJ2-1, the V gene TRBV4-3; no clear D gene. The CDR3 has 16 amino acids. V gave up 0 bases and J gave up 7 bases, with 16 bases separating them. The germline V gene has CDR1 LGHNA and CDR2 YSLEER. The CDR3 protein is CASSQDLATYMNEQFF. In nucleotides, the CDR3 is TGCGCCAGCAGCCAAGATCTGGCGACATACATGAATGAGCAGTTCTTC.

This clonotype was detected only a few times. The chain couples TRBV7-9 to TRBJ2-1; 7 nucleotides agree with TRBD2. Trimming took 5 bases from V and 7 from J; bases not matched to a gene: 11. The CDR3 sequence is 15 residues long. Germline values: CDR1 SEHNR, CDR2 FQNEAQ (reference sequence). The CDR3 sequence: CASSPLGSGANEQFF. The CDR3 bases are TGTGCCAGCAGCCCTCTGGGGAGCGGGGCTAATGAGCAGTTCTTC.

The V call is TRBV9, the J call TRBJ1-2; possibly TRBD1 for D (5 bases). The ends were cut back, 0 bases at V and 0 bases at J, with 9 bases in the middle. Looked up from germline, CDR1 is SGDLS and CDR2 is YYNGEE. The CDR3 spans 15 residues. The CDR3 loop reads CASSVAGGTNYGYTF. The CDR3 region has the DNA TGTGCCAGCAGCGTAGCTGGGGGAACTAACTATGGCTACACCTTC.

The gene calls are TRBV7-3 and TRBJ2-6, with D perhaps given as TRBD1 or TRBD2 (5 bases each). Germline CDR1 is SGHTA and CDR2 is FQGTGA. The V end was cut by 4 bases, the J end by 4 bases, with 11 bases between. The CDR3 consists of 15 residues. CDR3 in DNA: TGTGCCAGCAGCTCCGAAGGGACCGGGGCCAACGTCCTGACTTTC. Translated, it gives CASSSEGTGANVLTF.